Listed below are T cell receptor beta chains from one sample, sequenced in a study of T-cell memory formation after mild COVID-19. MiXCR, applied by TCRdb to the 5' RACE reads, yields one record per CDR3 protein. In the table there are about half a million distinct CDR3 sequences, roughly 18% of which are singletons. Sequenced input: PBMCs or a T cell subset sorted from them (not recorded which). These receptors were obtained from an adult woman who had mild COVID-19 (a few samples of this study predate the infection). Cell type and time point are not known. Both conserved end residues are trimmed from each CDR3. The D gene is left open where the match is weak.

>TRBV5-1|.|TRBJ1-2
ASSPRVQIESGYT
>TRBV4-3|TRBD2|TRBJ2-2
ASSQVAGNTGELF
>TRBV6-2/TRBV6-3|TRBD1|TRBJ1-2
ASSHGQGPLRGYT
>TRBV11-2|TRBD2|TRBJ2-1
ASSFSASGGTEQF
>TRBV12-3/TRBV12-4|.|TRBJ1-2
ASSFGVGNYGYT
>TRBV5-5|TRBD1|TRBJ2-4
ASSQTGTEDIQY
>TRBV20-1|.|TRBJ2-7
SAMGLKHHEQY
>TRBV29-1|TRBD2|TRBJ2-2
SVTSEVDTGELF
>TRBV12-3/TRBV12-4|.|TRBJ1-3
ASCLDSGNTIY
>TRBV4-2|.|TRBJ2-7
ASSQVEHEQY
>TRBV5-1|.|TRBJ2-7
ASSSSGPYEQY
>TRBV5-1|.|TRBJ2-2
ASSWTSGGNTGELF
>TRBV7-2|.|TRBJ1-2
ASSLERFNYGYT
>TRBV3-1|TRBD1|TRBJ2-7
ASSQTTGAHYEQY
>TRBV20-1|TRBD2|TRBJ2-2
SARASGMNTGELF
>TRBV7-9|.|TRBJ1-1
ASSSSRDLDLAEAF
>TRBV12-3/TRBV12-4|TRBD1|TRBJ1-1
ASSPRTGMTEAF
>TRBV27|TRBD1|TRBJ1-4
ASSLFYRGASGATNEKLF
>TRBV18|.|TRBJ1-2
ASSETGNPLYGYT
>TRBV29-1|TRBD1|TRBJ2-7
SVEERDRGIYEQY
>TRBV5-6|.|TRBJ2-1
ASSLGVARNRREQF
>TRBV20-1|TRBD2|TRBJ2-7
SAGRILAGVYEQY
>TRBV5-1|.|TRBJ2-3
ASSPGGPADTQY
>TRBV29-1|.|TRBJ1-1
SEGTPTEAF
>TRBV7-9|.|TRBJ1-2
ASSSGQQALGLYGYT
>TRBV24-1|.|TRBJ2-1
ATSDEGPTLSCSYNEQF
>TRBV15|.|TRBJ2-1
ATSRDSVLNEQF
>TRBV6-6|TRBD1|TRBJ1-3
ASSPAGQNLGNTIY
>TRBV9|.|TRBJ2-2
ASKGAAGELF
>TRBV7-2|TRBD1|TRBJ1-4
ASSPRGQLKLF
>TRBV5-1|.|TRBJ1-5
ASSLGQKNQPQH
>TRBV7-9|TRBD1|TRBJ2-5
ASSVGQGASETQY
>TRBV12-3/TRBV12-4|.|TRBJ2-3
ASSLARLPGDTQY
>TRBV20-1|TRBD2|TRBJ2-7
SARTFGLAGYEQY
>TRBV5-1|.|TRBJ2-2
ASSLERGELF
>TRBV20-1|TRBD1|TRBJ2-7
SLTGPGYEQY
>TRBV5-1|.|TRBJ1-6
ASSLAGGLGSPLH
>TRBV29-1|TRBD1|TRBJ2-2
STPRTGSSTGELF
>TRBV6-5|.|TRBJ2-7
ASSYAGVGEQY
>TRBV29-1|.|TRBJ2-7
SVRGGGAYEQY
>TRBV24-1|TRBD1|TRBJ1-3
ATIGTDASGNTIY
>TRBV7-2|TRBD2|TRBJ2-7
ATLPGTSGRASEQY
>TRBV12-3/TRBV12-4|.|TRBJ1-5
ASSLVAWVNQPQH
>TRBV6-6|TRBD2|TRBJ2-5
ASSYLETSGGQETQY
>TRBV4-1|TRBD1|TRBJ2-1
ASSQEWDRGLDEQF
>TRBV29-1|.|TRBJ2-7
SVTRSGGYEQY
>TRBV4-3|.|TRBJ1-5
ASSQDGHPSNQPQH
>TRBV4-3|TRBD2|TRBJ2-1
ASSQDSVWREDNEQF
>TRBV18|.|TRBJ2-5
ASSPTISSQETQY
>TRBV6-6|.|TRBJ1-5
ASSSEQGGHQPQH
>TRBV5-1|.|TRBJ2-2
ASSLREMNTGELF
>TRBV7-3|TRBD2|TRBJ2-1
ASSLISSGGAKAEQF